Below, 13 T cell receptor beta chains from the same sample are listed, as sequenced in a study of spatial heterogeneity in lung cancer. The study's findings and limits: In tumors, expanded intratumoral alpha and beta TCR counts tracked mutation counts.

Time point noted: sample taken at primary tumor resection. TCRdb re-analysed the 5' RACE reads in MiXCR, keeping a single row per CDR3 protein. The sample records 8,000 to 9,500 distinct CDR3 sequences, approximately 7% being singletons. Their antigen targets remain unknown. The sequenced sample was lung tumor tissue, obtained at surgery. All receptors derive from a male donor with early-stage non-small cell lung cancer.

This clonotype came up a few times. This chain links TRBV18 with TRBJ1-5; tentatively, D is TRBD1 (6 bases). The CDR3 extends over 14 amino acids. Trimming cost V 3 bases and J 3 bases, with 9 bases left between them. The germline CDR1 and CDR2 sequences are KGHSH and LQKENI. The CDR3 region is CASSPDSLNQPQHF. The CDR3 DNA reads TGTGCCAGCTCACCGGACAGCCTCAATCAGCCCCAGCATTTT.

The chain links TRBV5-5 to TRBJ1-2; unclear D gene. V was cut by 0 bases and J by 4 bases, with 10 bases left in between. CDR1 SGHKS and CDR2 YYEKEE come from the germline V gene (reference sequence). The CDR3 spans 14 residues. CDR3 amino acids: CASSLDPGRYGYTF. The CDR3 DNA is TGTGCCAGCAGCTTGGATCCAGGACGCTATGGCTACACCTTC.

The chain employs TRBV4-1 and TRBJ2-3, with a tentative D call TRBD2 (6 bases). V lost 1 base to trimming and J lost 6 bases, with 14 bases between them. The length of the CDR3 is 15 residues. Germline values: CDR1 MGHRA, CDR2 YSYEKL. The CDR3 is CASSQVGRGLDTQYF. CDR3 coding DNA: TGCGCCAGCAGCCAAGTCGGGAGAGGGTTGGATACGCAGTATTTT.

This clonotype showed up many times. This chain uses TRBV6-5 with TRBJ2-2; perhaps D is TRBD1 or TRBD2 (6 bases each). With 5 bases removed from V and 5 bases from J, the gap between germline ends came to 21 bases. Germline loops: CDR1 MNHEY, CDR2 SVGAGI. This CDR3 has 17 residues. CDR3 sequence (DNA): TGTGCCAGCAGTAGCTCCCCTTGGGGGGCGAGGACCGGGGAGCTGTTTTTT. It codes for CASSSSPWGARTGELFF.

About this clonotype: One base away lies a much larger clone, so this may be a sequencing read error. In DNA form, the CDR3 reads TGTGCCAGCAGCCCCCGAGAATACAAGGGACAGGGAATTTCCTACAATGAGCAGTTCTTC. Its protein product is CASSPREYKGQGISYNEQFF. The J gene is TRBJ2-1, the V gene TRBV7-8, with 9 bases lining up with TRBD1. Trimming at V came to 5 bases and at J to 1 base, leaving 18 bases not matched to a gene. From germline, CDR1 is SGHVS and CDR2 FQNEAQ. There are 20 residues in the CDR3.

This clonotype is labeled medium-sized. The chain recombines TRBV6-1 with TRBJ1-2; D uncertain. Trimming shortened V by 7 bases and J by 4 bases, and 13 bases separated the two germline ends. The CDR3 is 13 residues long. Germline V gives CDR1 MNHNS, CDR2 SASEGT. The CDR3 DNA follows: TGTGCCAGCATAGTGGACGCTAGCTATGGCTACACCTTC. Translated: CASIVDASYGYTF.

This clonotype occurred many times. The genes are TRBV28 and TRBJ2-7; 7 nucleotides align to TRBD1. Germline assignment: CDR1 MDHEN and CDR2 SYDVKM. This CDR3 comprises 13 residues. The V segment lost 3 bases and the J segment 6 bases; nucleotides outside the gene matches: 5. CDR3 nucleotide sequence: TGTGCCAGCAGTTTTACAGGGGCCGGCGAGCAGTACTTC. This translates into CASSFTGAGEQYF.

The V and J genes are TRBV24-1 and TRBJ2-1; unclear D gene. V was trimmed by 5 bases and J by 6 bases, leaving 16 bases between them. The CDR3 is 15 amino acids. The germline CDR1 and CDR2 sequences are KGHDR and SFDVKD. The CDR3 sequence: CATSGATRTLNEQFF. The DNA for the CDR3 is TGTGCCACCAGTGGGGCCACGCGCACCCTCAATGAGCAGTTCTTC.

This clonotype was recorded many times. CDR3 nucleotides: TGCAGCGTTGTGGCTGGTCAAGAGACCCAGTACTTC. It translates to CSVVAGQETQYF. This chain connects TRBV29-1 to TRBJ2-5; unclear D gene. Looked up from germline, CDR1 is SQVTM and CDR2 is ANQGSEA. This CDR3 is 12 amino acids long. Trimming pared 4 bases from V and 2 bases from J, leaving 8 bases between.

This clonotype appeared many times. This chain joins TRBV29-1 and TRBJ1-6; D might be TRBD1 (5 bases). The CDR3 is 13 residues long. Trimming left V 5 bases short and J 5 bases short, with 10 bases between. In germline, CDR1 is SQVTM, CDR2 ANQGSEA. CDR3 DNA: TGCAGCGTTCGCCAGGGTGATAATTCACCCCTCCACTTT. Translation: CSVRQGDNSPLHF.

By share, this clonotype counts as medium-sized (0.01 to 0.1%). The CDR3 coding sequence is TGCGCCAGCAGTGAGTCCCGACTAGCGGGAGAGGGTGAGCAGTTCTTC. Translation gives CASSESRLAGEGEQFF. The rearrangement uses TRBV10-2 and TRBJ2-1; 12 nucleotides align to TRBD2. After removal of 0 bases from V and 9 bases from J, the junction contained 6 bases not matched to a gene. The length of the CDR3 is 16 residues. CDR1 WSHSY and CDR2 SAAADI come from the germline V gene.

This clonotype was seen repeatedly, ten times or more. As DNA, the CDR3 is TGTGCCAGCAGTCTCTTCGTGGGTAGTAGCTCCTACAATGAGCAGTTCTTC. Translated: CASSLFVGSSSYNEQFF. The chain carries TRBV27 and TRBJ2-1; unclear D gene. Germline V gives CDR1 MNHEY, CDR2 SMNVEV (reference sequence). V was cut by 5 bases and J by 0 bases, with 17 bases left in between. CDR3 length equals 17 residues.

In its sample, this clonotype ranks as medium-sized (0.01 to 0.1%). The chain is built from TRBV24-1 and TRBJ2-2; TRBD2 is a possible D gene (6 bases). The CDR3 length is 16 residues. Trimming left V 3 bases short and J 4 bases short, with 14 bases between. In germline, CDR1 is KGHDR, CDR2 SFDVKD. CDR3 protein: CATSDPQGGGTGELFF. In nucleotides, the CDR3 is TGTGCCACCAGTGATCCGCAGGGAGGAGGCACCGGGGAGCTGTTTTTT.